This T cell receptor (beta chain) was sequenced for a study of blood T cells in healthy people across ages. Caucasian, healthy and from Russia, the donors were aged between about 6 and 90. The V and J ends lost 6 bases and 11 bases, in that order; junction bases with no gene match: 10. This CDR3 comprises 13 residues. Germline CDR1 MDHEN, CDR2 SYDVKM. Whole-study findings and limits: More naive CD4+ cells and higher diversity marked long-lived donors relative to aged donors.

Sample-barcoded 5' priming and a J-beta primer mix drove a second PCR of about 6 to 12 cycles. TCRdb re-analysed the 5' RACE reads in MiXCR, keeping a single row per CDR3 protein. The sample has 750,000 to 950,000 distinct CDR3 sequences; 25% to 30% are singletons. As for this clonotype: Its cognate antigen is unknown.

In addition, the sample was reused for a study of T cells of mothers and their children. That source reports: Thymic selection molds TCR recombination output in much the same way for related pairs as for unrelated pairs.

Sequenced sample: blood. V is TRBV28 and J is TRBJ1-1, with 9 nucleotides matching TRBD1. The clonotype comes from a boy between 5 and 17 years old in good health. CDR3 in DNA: TGTGCCAGCAGGCCCCGAGCCGGGACAGGGGCTTTCTTT. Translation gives CASRPRAGTGAFF.